The clone carrying this TCR beta chain was counted a few times. Its target is unknown. Built from TCR beta cDNA, the libraries had unique molecular identifiers in them. TCRdb processed the PCR reads anew with MiXCR; each CDR3 protein has one entry. The table has fewer than 850,000 distinct CDR3 sequences, approximately 44% seen once. The data derive from a study of post-analysis software for immune sequencing data. The CDR3 contains 13 residues. Germline V CDR1 and CDR2: SQVTM, ANQGSEA. Trimming removed 2 bases from V and 1 base from J, with 8 bases in between. Overall study results and limits: Relative to controls, patients had five TRBV segments at higher frequency, with TRBV5-6, TRBV5-1 and TRBV20-1 among these. Significantly lower normalized Chao1 diversity was seen in multiple sclerosis patients than in controls.

This receptor was obtained from a girl aged 5-17 years with multiple sclerosis. Source material: blood. The chain has TRBV29-1 and TRBJ1-2; D call uncertain. CDR3 nucleotide sequence: TGCAGCGTTGAACGAGGCTTTAACTATGGCTACACCTTC. This gives the protein CSVERGFNYGYTF.